This is a list of T cell receptor beta chains from one sample in a study of Ad26.COV2.S vaccination and SARS-CoV-2 variants. Here immunoSEQ multiplex PCR was the method, and the copy in TCRdb shows in-frame clones only, minus some. This table has some 290,000 clones, 70% to 90% appearing once. Sequencing used peripheral blood, obtained in a trial of Ad26.COV2.S vaccine versus placebo. The receptors shown here come from a person aged 18-65 years who received the Ad26.COV2.S COVID-19 vaccine or a placebo. CDR3s include the opening cysteine and the closing phenylalanine or tryptophan. Fields, in order: CDR3 length, clone size, D gene, J gene, V gene, CDR3 DNA, CDR3 protein. D genes are given only for firm matches. Not all rows give a size; the values are once, few, many and, for expanded clones, a class.

cdr3_length: 15; clone_size: .; d_call: TRBD2; j_call: TRBJ2-3; v_call: TRBV6-6; cdr3_nt: TGTGCCAGCAGTCGCACTAGCGCTGCGACAGATACGCAGTATTTT; cdr3_aa: CASSRTSAATDTQYF
cdr3_length: 12; clone_size: .; d_call: TRBD1; j_call: TRBJ1-2; v_call: TRBV2; cdr3_nt: TGTGCCATCATTACAGGGGCATATGGCTACACCTTC; cdr3_aa: CAIITGAYGYTF
cdr3_length: 12; clone_size: few; d_call: .; j_call: TRBJ2-7; v_call: TRBV11-2; cdr3_nt: TGTGCCAGCAGCTTAGGGCTCTACGAGCAGTACTTC; cdr3_aa: CASSLGLYEQYF
cdr3_length: 15; clone_size: few; d_call: TRBD2; j_call: TRBJ2-1; v_call: TRBV4-1; cdr3_nt: TGCGCCAGCAGGCGAACTAGCGGGGGGGGAAATGAGCAGTTCTTC; cdr3_aa: CASRRTSGGGNEQFF
cdr3_length: 17; clone_size: once; d_call: TRBD1; j_call: TRBJ1-1; v_call: TRBV7-2; cdr3_nt: TGTGCCAGCAGCCCGGGTTGGGGGAAGACAGGGGACACTGAAGCTTTCTTT; cdr3_aa: CASSPGWGKTGDTEAFF
cdr3_length: 17; clone_size: .; d_call: .; j_call: TRBJ1-1; v_call: TRBV28; cdr3_nt: TGTGCCAGCAGTCCCACAGTACTGGGGGTGATGAACACTGAAGCTTTCTTT; cdr3_aa: CASSPTVLGVMNTEAFF
cdr3_length: 15; clone_size: .; d_call: TRBD2; j_call: TRBJ2-1; v_call: TRBV30; cdr3_nt: TGTGCCTGGAGTTCCGGGACTAGCGGGGGTTATGAGCAGTTCTTC; cdr3_aa: CAWSSGTSGGYEQFF
cdr3_length: 13; clone_size: .; d_call: TRBD1; j_call: TRBJ1-1; v_call: TRBV13; cdr3_nt: TGTGCCAGCAGCAGACAGGGACCCCTTGAAGCTTTCTTT; cdr3_aa: CASSRQGPLEAFF
cdr3_length: 13; clone_size: few; d_call: .; j_call: TRBJ1-1; v_call: TRBV5-5; cdr3_nt: TGTGCCAGCAGCTTCCAGGGGTCCACTGAAGCTTTCTTT; cdr3_aa: CASSFQGSTEAFF
cdr3_length: 12; clone_size: .; d_call: .; j_call: TRBJ2-7; v_call: TRBV18; cdr3_nt: TGTGCCAGCTCACCAGGGACCGACGAGCAGTACTTC; cdr3_aa: CASSPGTDEQYF
cdr3_length: 14; clone_size: .; d_call: TRBD2; j_call: TRBJ2-2; v_call: TRBV2; cdr3_nt: TGTGCCAGCAGAAGCGGGGGGTCCACCGGGGAGCTGTTTTTT; cdr3_aa: CASRSGGSTGELFF
cdr3_length: 15; clone_size: .; d_call: TRBD2; j_call: TRBJ2-5; v_call: TRBV28; cdr3_nt: TGTGCCAGCAGTTTGTCTAGCGGGGGGTTGCAGACCCAGTACTTC; cdr3_aa: CASSLSSGGLQTQYF
cdr3_length: 15; clone_size: .; d_call: TRBD1; j_call: TRBJ1-5; v_call: TRBV5-1; cdr3_nt: TGCGCCAGCAGCCTGACAGGGGGCGGCAATCAGCCCCAGCATTTT; cdr3_aa: CASSLTGGGNQPQHF
cdr3_length: 15; clone_size: once; d_call: .; j_call: TRBJ2-7; v_call: TRBV7-2; cdr3_nt: TGTGCCAGCAGCTTTAGCGAAGGTTCCTTTTACGAGCAGTACTTC; cdr3_aa: CASSFSEGSFYEQYF
cdr3_length: 15; clone_size: .; d_call: .; j_call: TRBJ2-5; v_call: TRBV3-1/TRBV3-2; cdr3_nt: TGTGCCAGCAGCCAAATCCAGGACACTCAAGAGACCCAGTACTTC; cdr3_aa: CASSQIQDTQETQYF